This T cell receptor beta chain came from a study of regulatory T cells in long-lasting Graves disease. Study findings and constraints: Those with persistent Graves' had less TCR diversity than newly diagnosed patients.

V was clipped by 3 bases and J by 6 bases, with 13 bases between them. The CDR3 totals 14 residues. In this sample, this clonotype turned up many times. The antigen remains unidentified. CDR3 regions were amplified by Arm-PCR using iRepertoire HTBI primers to build TCR beta libraries. MiXCR, run by TCRdb on the multiplex PCR reads, gives a single entry per CDR3 protein. The sample records around 500,000 distinct CDR3 sequences, approximately 13% being singletons. Time point meaning: newly diagnosed GD, antithyroid drugs for less than 3 months. Extracted RNA from PBMCs served as the source of the TCR library. Per American Thyroid Association guidelines, Graves' disease was diagnosed. This sample was shared with a second study, whose subject was T cells in Graves' hyperthyroidism and ophthalmopathy.

The starting material was peripheral blood mononuclear cells (PBMCs), obtained at new diagnosis, from a patient treated with antithyroid drugs. The chain recombines TRBV12-3 or TRBV12-4 with TRBJ2-3; no reliable D call. The TCR was taken from a young man with Graves disease. The CDR3 here is CASSFGDFTDTQYF. CDR3 in DNA: TGTGCCAGCAGTTTTGGGGATTTCACGGATACGCAGTATTTT.